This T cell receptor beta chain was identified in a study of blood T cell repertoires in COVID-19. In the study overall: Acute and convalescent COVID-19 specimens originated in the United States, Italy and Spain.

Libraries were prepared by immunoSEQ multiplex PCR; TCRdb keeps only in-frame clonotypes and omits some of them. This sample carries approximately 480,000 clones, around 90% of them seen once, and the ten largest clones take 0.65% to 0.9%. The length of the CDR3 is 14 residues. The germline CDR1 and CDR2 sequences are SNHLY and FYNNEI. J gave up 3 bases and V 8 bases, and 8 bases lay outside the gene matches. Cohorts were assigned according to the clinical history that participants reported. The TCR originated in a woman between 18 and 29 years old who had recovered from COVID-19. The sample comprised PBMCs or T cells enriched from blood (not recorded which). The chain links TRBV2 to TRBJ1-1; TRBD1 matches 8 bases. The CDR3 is CASHKTGGYTEAFF. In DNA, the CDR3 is TGTGCCAGCCATAAAACAGGGGGGTACACTGAAGCTTTCTTT.